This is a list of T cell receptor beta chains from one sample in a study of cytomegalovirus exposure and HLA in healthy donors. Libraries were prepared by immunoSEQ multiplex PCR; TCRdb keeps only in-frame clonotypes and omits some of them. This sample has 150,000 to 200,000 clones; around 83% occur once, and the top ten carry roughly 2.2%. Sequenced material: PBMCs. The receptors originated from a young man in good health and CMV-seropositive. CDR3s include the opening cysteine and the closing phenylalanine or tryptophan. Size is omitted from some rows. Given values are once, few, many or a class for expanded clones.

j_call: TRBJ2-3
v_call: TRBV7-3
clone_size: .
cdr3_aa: CASSWTGNTDTQYF

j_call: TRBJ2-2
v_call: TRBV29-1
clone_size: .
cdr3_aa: CSVRNTGELFF

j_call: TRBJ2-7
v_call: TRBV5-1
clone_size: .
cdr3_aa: CASSSWTGSGEQYF

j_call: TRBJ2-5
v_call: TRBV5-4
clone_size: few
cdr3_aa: CASSLGTSGQETQYF

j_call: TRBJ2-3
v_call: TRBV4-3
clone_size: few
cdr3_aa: CASSQYYSSGGTDTQYF

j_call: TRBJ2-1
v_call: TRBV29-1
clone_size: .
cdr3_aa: CSAEGPTSGGVDEQFF

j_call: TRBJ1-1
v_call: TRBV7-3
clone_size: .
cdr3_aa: CASSLRTGTGTEAFF

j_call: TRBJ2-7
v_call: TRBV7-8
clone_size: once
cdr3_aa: CASSLAWSDLYEQYF

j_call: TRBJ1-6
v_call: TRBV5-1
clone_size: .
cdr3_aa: CASSRDTDSPLHF

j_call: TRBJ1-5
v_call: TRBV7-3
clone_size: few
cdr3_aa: CASMDRGKQPQHF

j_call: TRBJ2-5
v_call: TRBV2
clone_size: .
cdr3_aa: CASSVQGSGETQYF

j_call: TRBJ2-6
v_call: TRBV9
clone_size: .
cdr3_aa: CASSQTGDLSGANVLTF

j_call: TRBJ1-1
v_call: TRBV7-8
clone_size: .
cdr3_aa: CASSLRSAGIISLNTEAFF

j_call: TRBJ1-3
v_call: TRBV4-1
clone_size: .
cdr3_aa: CASRRGNLAGTGGALDRDTIYF

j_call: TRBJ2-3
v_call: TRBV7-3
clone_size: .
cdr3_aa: CASSLTGSGGADTQYF

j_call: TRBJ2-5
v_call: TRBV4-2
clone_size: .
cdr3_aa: CASSQDSSGLQQTQYF

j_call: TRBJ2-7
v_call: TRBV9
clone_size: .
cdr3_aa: CASSVAGTGGREQYF

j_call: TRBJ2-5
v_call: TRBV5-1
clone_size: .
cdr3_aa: CASSRTGQETQYF

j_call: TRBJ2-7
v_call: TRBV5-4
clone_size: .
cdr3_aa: CASSLAGTSIDEQYF

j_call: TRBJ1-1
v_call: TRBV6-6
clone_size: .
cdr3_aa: CASLNKPGQGPTEAFF

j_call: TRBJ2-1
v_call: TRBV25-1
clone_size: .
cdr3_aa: CASSEGQGRNEQFF

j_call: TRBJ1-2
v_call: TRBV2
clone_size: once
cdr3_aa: CASRGTGGYGYTF

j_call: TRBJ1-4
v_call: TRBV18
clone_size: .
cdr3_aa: CASSPAGVPNEKLFF

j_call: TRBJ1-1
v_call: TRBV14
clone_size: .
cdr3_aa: CASSGTGGHTEAFF

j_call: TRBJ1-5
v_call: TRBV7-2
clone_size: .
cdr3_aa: CASSRDSSRYQPQHF

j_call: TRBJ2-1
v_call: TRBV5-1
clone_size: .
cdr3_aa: CASSPRGPGTNEQFF

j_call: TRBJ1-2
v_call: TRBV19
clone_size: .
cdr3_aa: CASSIGAAGGAAYGYTF

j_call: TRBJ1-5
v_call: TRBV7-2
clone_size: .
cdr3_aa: CASSPIRDQPQHF

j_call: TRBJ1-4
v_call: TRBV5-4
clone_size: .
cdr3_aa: CASSWEGQGNKKLFF

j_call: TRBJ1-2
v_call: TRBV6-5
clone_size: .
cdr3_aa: CASSSRDSYGYTF

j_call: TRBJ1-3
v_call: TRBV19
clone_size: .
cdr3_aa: CASSFGTASGNTIYF

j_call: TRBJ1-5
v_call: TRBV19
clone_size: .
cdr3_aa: CASSIDYGTGNQPQHF

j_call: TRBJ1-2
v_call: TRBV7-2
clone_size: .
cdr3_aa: CASSPRAERTMGLGYTF

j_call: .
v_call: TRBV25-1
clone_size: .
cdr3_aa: CASLSATGNSYEQYF

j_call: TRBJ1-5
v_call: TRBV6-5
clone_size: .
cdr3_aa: CASSYTYTEANQPQHF

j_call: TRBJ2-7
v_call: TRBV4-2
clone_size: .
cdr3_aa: CASSHLPTIKGQGDHEQYF

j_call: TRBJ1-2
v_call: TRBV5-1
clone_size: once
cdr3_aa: CASSLSAGGGYGYTF

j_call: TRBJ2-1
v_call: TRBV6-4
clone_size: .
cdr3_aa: CASSDSWTSGEPIYNEQFF

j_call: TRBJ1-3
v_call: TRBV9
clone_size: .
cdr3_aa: CASSSTTNVEGGNTIYF

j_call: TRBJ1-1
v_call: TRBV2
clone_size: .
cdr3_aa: CASNFQGDTEAFF

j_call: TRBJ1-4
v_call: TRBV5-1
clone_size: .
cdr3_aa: CASSQDRTNEKLFF

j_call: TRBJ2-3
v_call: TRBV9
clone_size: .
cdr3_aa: CASSGRDSADTQYF

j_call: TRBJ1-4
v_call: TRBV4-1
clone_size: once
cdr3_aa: CASSQPRWSPNEKLFF

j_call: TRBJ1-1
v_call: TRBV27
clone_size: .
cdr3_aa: CASRGQGLWTEAFF

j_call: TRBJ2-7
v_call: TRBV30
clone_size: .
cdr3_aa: CAWSFRDRGLYEQYF

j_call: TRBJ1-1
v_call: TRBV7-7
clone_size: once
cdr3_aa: CASSAGVGTEAFF

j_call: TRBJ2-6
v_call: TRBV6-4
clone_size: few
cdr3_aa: CASRDDSSGANVLTF

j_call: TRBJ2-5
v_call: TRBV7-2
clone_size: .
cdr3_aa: CASSPWGGDPTQYF

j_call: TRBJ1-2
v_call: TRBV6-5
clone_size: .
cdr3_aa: CASSYSGDRYTF

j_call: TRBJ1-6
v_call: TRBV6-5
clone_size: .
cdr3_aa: CASSYSMGVNSPLHF

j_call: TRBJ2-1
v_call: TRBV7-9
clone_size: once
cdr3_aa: CASSVAGGRFGNEQFF

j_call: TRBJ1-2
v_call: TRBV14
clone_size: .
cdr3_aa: CASSQGQNYGYTF

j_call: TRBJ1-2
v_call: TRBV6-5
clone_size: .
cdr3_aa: CASSSGGYGYTF

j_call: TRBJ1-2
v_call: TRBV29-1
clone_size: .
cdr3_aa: CSVVFRDTLNYGYTF